This T cell receptor (beta chain) stems from a study of Graves' ophthalmopathy and Graves' hyperthyroidism. The CDR3 runs 14 residues. V trimming: 7 bases; J trimming: 1 base; junction bases outside the gene matches: 4. Germline V CDR1 and CDR2: SNHLY, FYNNEI. Hyperthyroidism in these 18- to 65-year-old patients was newly diagnosed, lasting under 2 months. Exclusion covered patients with other autoimmune diseases or uncontrolled infections (as well as pregnancy or lactation). Patients were diagnosed from clinical symptoms, serum thyroxine, TRAb, thyroid ultrasound and orbital computed tomography. Study-wide points: Stable hyperthyroidism and ophthalmopathy were told apart by a 13-signature model, which achieved about 88% sensitivity and around 80% specificity.

As to this clonotype: The antigen is undetermined.

Investigators amplified TCR beta CDR3 regions from RNA transcripts. HTBI-primed first-round RT-PCR preceded second-round multiplex PCR. A single record per CDR3 protein comes from TCRdb applying MiXCR to the multiplex PCR reads. The sample shows about 550,000 distinct CDR3 sequences, less than 40% of them seen only once. This receptor was taken from an adult man with Graves' hyperthyroidism. The chain couples TRBV2 to TRBJ1-1; 9 positions match TRBD1. Sequenced input: peripheral blood or thyroid tissue (not recorded which). The CDR3 sequence: CASTPGQGNTEAFF. CDR3 DNA sequence: TGTGCCAGCACCCCGGGACAGGGGAACACTGAAGCTTTCTTT.